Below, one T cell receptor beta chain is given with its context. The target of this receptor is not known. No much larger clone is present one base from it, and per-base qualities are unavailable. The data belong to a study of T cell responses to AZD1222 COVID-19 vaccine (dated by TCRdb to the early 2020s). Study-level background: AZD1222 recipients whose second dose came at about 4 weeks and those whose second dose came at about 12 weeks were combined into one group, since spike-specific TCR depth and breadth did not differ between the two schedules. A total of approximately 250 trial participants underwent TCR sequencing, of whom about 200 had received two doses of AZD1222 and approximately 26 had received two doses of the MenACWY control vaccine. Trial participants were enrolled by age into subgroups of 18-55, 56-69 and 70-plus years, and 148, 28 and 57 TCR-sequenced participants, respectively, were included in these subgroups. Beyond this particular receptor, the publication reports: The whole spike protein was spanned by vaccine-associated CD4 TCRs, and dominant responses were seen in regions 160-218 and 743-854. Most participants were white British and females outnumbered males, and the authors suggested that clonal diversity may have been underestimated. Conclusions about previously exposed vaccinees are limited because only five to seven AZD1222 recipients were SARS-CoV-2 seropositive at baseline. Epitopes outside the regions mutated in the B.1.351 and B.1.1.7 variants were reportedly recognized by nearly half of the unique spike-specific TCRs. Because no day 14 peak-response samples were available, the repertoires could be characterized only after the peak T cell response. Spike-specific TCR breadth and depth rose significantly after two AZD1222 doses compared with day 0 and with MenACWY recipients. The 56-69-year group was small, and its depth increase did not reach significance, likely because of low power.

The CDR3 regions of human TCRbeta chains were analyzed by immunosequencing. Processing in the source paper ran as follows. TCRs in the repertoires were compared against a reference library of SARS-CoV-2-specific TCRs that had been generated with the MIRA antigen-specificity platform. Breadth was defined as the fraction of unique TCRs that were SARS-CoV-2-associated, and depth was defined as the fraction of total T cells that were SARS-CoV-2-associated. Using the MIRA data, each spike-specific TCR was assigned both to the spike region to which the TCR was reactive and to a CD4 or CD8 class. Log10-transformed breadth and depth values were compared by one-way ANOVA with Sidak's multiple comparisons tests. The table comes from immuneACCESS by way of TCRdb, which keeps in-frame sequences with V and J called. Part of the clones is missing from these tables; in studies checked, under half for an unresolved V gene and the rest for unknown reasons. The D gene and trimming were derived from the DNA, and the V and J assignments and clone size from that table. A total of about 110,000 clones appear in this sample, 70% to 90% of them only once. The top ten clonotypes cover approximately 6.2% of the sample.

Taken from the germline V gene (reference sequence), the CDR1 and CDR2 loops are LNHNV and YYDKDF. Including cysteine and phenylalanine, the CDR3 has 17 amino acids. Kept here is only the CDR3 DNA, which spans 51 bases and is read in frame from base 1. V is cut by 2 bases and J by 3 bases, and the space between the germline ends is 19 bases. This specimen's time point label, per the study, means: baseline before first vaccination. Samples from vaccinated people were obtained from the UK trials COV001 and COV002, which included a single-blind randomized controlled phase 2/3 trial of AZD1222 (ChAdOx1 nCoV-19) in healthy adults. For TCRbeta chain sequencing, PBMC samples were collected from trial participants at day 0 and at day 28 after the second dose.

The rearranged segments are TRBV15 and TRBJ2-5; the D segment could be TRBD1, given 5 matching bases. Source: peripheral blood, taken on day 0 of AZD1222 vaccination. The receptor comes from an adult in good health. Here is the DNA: TGTGCCACCAGCAGAATCGGTTGGGGCCGCCGGGAAGAGACCCAGTACTTC. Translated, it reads CATSRIGWGRREETQYF.